What follows are 12 T cell receptor beta chains derived from one specimen sequenced in a study of cytotoxic CD8 clonotypes in ibrutinib-treated CLL. Measured with immunoSEQ multiplex PCR; TCRdb has only the in-frame clones, and not every one. Altogether 270,000 or so clones are present, around 69% being singletons, with the ten largest covering around 6%. The sequences come from PBMCs, collected at disease progression, from a patient treated with ibrutinib. Receptors were obtained from a human donor with chronic lymphocytic leukemia.

This chain joins TRBV5-1 and TRBJ2-5; D unclear. Deletions cut 7 bases from V and 9 bases from J, with 19 bases between. Per the germline V gene, CDR1 is SGHRS and CDR2 is YFSETQ. The CDR3 spans 13 residues. Here the CDR3 reads CASSLGGPSAQYF. The CDR3 bases are TGCGCCAGCTCATTGGGCGGTCCGAGTGCCCAGTACTTC.

This chain links TRBV6-6 with TRBJ2-1, with 11 bases lining up with TRBD1. Germline lookup yields CDR1 MNHNY and CDR2 SVGAGI (reference sequence). Trimming at V came to 7 bases and at J to 3 bases, leaving 8 bases not matched to a gene. The length of the CDR3 is 16 residues. This CDR3 is CASTRPGTGGYNEQFF. The CDR3 nucleotides read TGTGCCAGCACCCGACCCGGGACAGGGGGCTACAATGAGCAGTTCTTC.

The CDR3 region has the DNA TGTGCCAGCACTCACCGGGGGCTAGCGGGGGCGTCAGATACGCAGTATTTT. Its protein product is CASTHRGLAGASDTQYF. J is TRBJ2-3 and V is TRBV2; 10 bases match TRBD2. V trimming: 7 bases; J trimming: 4 bases; junction bases outside the gene matches: 14. Germline V CDR1 and CDR2: SNHLY, FYNNEI. The length of the CDR3 is 17 residues.

The CDR3 sequence: CASSYSIDYQQYF. The CDR3 bases are TGTGCCAGCAGTTACTCAATTGACTATCAGCAGTACTTC. V is TRBV6-5 and J is TRBJ2-7; the D gene is possibly TRBD2 (5 bases). Per germline, CDR1 MNHEY and CDR2 SVGAGI. With 0 bases removed from V and 8 bases from J, the gap between germline ends came to 11 bases. The CDR3 length is 13 residues.

This chain uses TRBV7-3 with TRBJ2-2; no reliable D call. Germline values: CDR1 SGHTA, CDR2 FQGTGA. The ends were cut back, 5 bases at V and 4 bases at J, with 8 bases in the middle. The CDR3 extends over 13 amino acids. The CDR3 coding sequence is TGTGCCAGCAGCCGTACGGGCACCGGGGAGCTGTTTTTT. It is translated as CASSRTGTGELFF.

The chain carries TRBV7-6 and TRBJ1-1; D is perhaps TRBD1 (6 bases). Per the germline V gene, CDR1 is SGHVS and CDR2 is FNYEAQ. The CDR3 consists of 16 residues. The V end was cut by 3 bases, the J end by 1 base, with 15 bases between. The CDR3: CASSLWVQGSNTEAFF. The CDR3 DNA is TGTGCCAGCAGCTTGTGGGTACAGGGATCGAACACTGAAGCTTTCTTT.

This clone was recorded once. The CDR3: CASSRESFNEQFF. In DNA form, the CDR3 reads TGTGCCAGCAGTAGGGAGAGCTTCAATGAGCAGTTCTTC. The chain carries TRBV6-4 and TRBJ2-1, with D possibly being TRBD2 (5 bases). Germline V gene sequence: CDR1 MRHNA, CDR2 SNTAGT. The ends were cut back, 5 bases at V and 6 bases at J, with 11 bases in the middle. CDR3 length equals 13 residues.

This clone was picked up a small number of times. This chain uses TRBV7-9 with TRBJ1-6, with 7 nucleotides matching TRBD1. The CDR3 runs to 15 residues. CDR1 and CDR2 (germline): SEHNR, FQNEAQ (reference sequence). Trimming at V came to 4 bases and at J to 8 bases, leaving 8 bases not matched to a gene. The CDR3 loop reads CASSSSGTVDSPLHF. Written as DNA, the CDR3 is TGTGCCAGCAGCTCGTCCGGGACAGTTGATTCACCCCTCCACTTT.

The DNA for the CDR3 is TGTGCCAGCAGCTTAGGTGACAGACCAACCGGGGAGCTGTTTTTT. As protein: CASSLGDRPTGELFF. The J gene is TRBJ2-2, the V gene TRBV13; weak D call: TRBD1 (5 bases). Germline V gives CDR1 PRHDT, CDR2 FYEKMQ (reference sequence). V shed 0 bases and J shed 5 bases, with 10 bases lying between them. The CDR3 has 15 amino acids.

V and J are TRBV15 and TRBJ2-7, with 10 bases lining up with TRBD2. The CDR3 is made up of 14 amino acids. V dropped 8 bases and J dropped 1; count of bases not matched to a gene: 5. CDR1 and CDR2 (germline): LNHNV, YYDKDF (reference sequence). CDR3 sequence reads: CATRPSGGSYEQYF. The CDR3 DNA follows: TGTGCCACCCGCCCTAGCGGGGGATCCTACGAGCAGTACTTC.

The chain links TRBV6-5 to TRBJ2-7; TRBD2 aligns across 8 bases. CDR3 size: 14 residues. CDR1 is MNHEY and CDR2 is SVGAGI in the germline V gene. V was clipped by 2 bases and J by 6 bases; unmatched bases: 6. CDR3 nucleotide sequence: TGTGCCAGCAGTTACATCGGGACTAGTCGCGAGCAGTACTTC. Encoded protein: CASSYIGTSREQYF.

The CDR3 nucleotides read TGTGCCAGCAGTTTAACGGGACCCAGATACAATGAGCAGTTCTTC. Translating gives CASSLTGPRYNEQFF. The gene calls are TRBV28 and TRBJ2-1; D tentatively reads TRBD1 or TRBD2 (5 bases each). V was cut by 2 bases and J by 4 bases, with 12 bases left in between. This CDR3 comprises 15 residues. Germline V gene data show CDR1 as MDHEN and CDR2 as SYDVKM.